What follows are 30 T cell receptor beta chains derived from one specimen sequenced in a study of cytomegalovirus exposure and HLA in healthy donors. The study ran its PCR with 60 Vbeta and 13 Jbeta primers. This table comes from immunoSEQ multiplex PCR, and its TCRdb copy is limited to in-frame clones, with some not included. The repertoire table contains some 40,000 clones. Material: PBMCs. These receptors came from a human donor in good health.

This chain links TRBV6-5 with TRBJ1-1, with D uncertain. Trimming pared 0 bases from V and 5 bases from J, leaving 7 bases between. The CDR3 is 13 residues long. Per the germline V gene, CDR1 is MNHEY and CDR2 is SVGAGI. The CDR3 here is CASSYSGRTEAFF. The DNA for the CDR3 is TGTGCCAGCAGTTACTCGGGCCGAACTGAAGCTTTCTTT.

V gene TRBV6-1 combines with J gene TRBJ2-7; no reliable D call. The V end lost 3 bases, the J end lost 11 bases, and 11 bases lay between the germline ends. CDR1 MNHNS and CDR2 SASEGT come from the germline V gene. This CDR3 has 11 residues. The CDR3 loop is CASSELTVEYF. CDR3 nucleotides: TGTGCCAGCAGTGAGTTAACAGTCGAGTACTTC.

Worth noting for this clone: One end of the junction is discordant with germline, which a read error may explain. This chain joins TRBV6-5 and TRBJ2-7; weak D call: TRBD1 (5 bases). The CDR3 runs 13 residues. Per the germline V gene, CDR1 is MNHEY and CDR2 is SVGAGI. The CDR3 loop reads CASKGQGFYGQYF. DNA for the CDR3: TGTGCCAGCAAGGGGCAGGGTTTCTACGGGCAGTACTTC.

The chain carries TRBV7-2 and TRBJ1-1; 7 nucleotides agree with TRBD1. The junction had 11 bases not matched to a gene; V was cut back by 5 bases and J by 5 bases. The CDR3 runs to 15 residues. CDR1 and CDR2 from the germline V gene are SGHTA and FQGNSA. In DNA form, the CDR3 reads TGTGCCAGCAGCCCCCAGACAGGGAGAGGAACTGAAGCTTTCTTT. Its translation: CASSPQTGRGTEAFF.

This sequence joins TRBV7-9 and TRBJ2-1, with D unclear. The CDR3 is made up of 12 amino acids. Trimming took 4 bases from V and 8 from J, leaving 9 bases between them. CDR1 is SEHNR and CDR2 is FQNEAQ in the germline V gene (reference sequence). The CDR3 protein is CASSSLSDEQFF. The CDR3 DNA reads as TGTGCCAGCAGCTCCCTCTCCGATGAGCAGTTCTTC.

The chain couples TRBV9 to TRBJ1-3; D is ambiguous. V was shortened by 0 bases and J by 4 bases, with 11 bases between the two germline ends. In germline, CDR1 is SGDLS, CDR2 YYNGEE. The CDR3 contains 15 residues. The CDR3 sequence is CASSVGAGLGNTIYF. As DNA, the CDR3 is TGTGCCAGCAGCGTAGGGGCAGGCCTAGGAAACACCATATATTTT. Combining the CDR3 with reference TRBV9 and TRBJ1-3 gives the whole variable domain DSGVTQTPKHLITATGQRVTLRCSPRSGDLSVYWYQQSLDQGLQFLIQYYNGEERAKGNILERFSAQQFPDLHSELNLSSLELGDSALYFCASSVGAGLGNTIYFGEGSWLTVV.

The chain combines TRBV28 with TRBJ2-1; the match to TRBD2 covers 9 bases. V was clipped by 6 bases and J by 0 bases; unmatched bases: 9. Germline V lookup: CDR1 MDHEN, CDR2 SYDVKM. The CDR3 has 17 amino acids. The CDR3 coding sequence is TGTGCCAGCAGCTCCTATCTAGCGGGGTCCTCCTACAATGAGCAGTTCTTC. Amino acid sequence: CASSSYLAGSSYNEQFF.

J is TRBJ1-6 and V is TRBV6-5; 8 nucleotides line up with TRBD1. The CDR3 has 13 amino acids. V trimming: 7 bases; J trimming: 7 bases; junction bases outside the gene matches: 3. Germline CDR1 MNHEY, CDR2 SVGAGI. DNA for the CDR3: TGTGCCAGCAACCGACAGGGGAATTCACCCCTCCACTTT. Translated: CASNRQGNSPLHF.

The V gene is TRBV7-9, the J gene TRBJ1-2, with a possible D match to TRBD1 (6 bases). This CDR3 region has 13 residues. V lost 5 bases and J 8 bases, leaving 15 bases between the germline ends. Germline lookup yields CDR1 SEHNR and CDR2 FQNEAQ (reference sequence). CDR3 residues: CASSPRQEGGYTF. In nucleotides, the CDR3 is TGTGCCAGCAGCCCCCGACAGGAAGGCGGCTACACCTTC.

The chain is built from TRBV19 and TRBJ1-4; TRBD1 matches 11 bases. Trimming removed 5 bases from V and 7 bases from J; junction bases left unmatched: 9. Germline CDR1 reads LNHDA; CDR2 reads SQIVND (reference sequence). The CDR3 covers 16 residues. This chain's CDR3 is CASSLDRGQFGEKLFF. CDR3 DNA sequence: TGTGCCAGTAGTTTGGACAGGGGGCAATTTGGTGAAAAACTGTTTTTT.

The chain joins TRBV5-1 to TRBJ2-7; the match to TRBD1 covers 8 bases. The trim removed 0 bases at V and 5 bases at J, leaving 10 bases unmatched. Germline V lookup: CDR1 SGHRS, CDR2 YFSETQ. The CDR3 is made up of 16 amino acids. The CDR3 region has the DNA TGCGCCAGCAGCTTGGGCCTAGGGACAGGAACCCACGAGCAGTACTTC. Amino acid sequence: CASSLGLGTGTHEQYF.

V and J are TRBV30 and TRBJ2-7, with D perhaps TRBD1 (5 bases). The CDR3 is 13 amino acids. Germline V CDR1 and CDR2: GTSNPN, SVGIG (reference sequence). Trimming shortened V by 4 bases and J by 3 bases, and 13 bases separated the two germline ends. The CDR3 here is CAWTPRVDYEQYF. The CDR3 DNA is TGTGCCTGGACCCCCAGGGTAGACTACGAGCAGTACTTC.

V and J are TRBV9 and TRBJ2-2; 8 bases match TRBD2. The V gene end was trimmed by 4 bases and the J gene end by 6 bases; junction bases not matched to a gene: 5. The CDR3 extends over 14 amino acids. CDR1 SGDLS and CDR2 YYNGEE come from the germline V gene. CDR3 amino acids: CASSPRTSPGELFF. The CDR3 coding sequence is TGTGCCAGCAGCCCCCGGACTAGCCCCGGGGAGCTGTTTTTT.

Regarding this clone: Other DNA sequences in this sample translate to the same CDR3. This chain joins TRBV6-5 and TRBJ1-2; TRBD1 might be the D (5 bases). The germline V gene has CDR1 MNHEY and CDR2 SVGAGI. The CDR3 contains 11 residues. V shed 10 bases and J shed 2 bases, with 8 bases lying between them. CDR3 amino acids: CATQGNYGYTF. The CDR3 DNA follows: TGTGCCACCCAGGGCAACTATGGCTACACCTTC.

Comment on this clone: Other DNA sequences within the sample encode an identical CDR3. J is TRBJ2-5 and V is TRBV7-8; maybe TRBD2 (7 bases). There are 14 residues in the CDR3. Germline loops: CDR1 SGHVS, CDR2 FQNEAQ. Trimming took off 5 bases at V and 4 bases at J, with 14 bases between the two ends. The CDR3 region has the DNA TGTGCCAGCAGCGGCCGAGGGGGGGTAGAGACCCAGTACTTC. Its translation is CASSGRGGVETQYF.

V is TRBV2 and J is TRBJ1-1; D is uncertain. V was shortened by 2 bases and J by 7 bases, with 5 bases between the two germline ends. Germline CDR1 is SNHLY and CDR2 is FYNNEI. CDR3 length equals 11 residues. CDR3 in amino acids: CASSESSEAFF. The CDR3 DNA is TGTGCCAGCAGTGAATCCAGTGAAGCTTTCTTT.

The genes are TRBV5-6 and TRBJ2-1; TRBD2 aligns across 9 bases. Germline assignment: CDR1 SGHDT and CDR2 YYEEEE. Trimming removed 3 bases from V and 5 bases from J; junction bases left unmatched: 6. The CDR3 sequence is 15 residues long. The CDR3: CASSSLAGRNNEQFF. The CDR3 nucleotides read TGTGCCAGCAGCTCCCTAGCGGGGAGGAACAATGAGCAGTTCTTC. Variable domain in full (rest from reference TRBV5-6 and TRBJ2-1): DAGVTQSPTHLIKTRGQQVTLRCSPKSGHDTVSWYQQALGQGPQFIFQYYEEEERQRGNFPDRFSGHQFPNYSSELNVNALLLGDSALYLCASSSLAGRNNEQFFGPGTRLTVL.

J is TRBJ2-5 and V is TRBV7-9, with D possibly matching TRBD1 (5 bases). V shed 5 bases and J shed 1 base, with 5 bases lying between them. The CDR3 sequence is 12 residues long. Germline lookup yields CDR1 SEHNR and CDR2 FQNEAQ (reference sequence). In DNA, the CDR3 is TGTGCCAGCAGCAGGGGCCAAGAGACCCAGTACTTC. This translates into CASSRGQETQYF.

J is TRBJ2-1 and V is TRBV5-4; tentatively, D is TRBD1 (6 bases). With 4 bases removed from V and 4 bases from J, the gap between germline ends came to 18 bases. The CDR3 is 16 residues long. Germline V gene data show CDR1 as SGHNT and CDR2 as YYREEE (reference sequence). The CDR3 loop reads CASSRDRLRGYNEQFF. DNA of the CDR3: TGTGCCAGCAGCCGCGACAGATTGAGGGGGTACAATGAGCAGTTCTTC.

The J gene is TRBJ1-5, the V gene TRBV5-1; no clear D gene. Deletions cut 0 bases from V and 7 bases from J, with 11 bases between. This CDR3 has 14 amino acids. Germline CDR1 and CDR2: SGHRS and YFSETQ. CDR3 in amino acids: CASSLDPGGQPQHF. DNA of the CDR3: TGCGCCAGCAGCTTGGATCCGGGCGGGCAGCCCCAGCATTTT.

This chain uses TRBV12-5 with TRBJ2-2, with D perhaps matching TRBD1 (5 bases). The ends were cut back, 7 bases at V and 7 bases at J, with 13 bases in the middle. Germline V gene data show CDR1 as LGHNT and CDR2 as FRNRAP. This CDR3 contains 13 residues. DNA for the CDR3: TGTGCTAGTGCCTCTCAGACAGACGGGGAGCTGTTTTTT. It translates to CASASQTDGELFF.

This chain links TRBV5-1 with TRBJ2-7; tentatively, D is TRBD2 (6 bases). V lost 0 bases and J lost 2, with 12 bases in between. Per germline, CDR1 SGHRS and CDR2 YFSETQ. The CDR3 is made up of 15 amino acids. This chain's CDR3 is CASSLAGGGTYEQYF. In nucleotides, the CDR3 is TGCGCCAGCAGCTTGGCCGGGGGAGGCACCTACGAGCAGTACTTC.

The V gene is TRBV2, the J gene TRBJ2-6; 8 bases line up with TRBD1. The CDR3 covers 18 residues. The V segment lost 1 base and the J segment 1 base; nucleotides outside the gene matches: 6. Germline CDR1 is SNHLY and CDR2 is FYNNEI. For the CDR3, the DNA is TGTGCCAGCAGTGAAGGCCAGGGGGCAGGTTCTGGGGCCAACGTCCTGACTTTC. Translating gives CASSEGQGAGSGANVLTF.

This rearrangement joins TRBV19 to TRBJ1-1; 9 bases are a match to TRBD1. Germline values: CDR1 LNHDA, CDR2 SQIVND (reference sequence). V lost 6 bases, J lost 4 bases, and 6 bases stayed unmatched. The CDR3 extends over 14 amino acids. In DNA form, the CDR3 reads TGTGCCAGTAGCTTTGACAGGGGGATCACTGAAGCTTTCTTT. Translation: CASSFDRGITEAFF.

Here the CDR3 reads CASRPLKTGARGYTF. CDR3 DNA sequence: TGTGCCAGCAGACCTCTAAAGACAGGGGCGCGGGGCTACACCTTC. V and J are TRBV27 and TRBJ1-2; TRBD1 matches 8 bases. Germline trimming cut 6 bases from V and 8 bases from J; bases unmatched to any gene: 14. The CDR3 consists of 15 residues. Germline loops: CDR1 MNHEY, CDR2 SMNVEV (reference sequence).

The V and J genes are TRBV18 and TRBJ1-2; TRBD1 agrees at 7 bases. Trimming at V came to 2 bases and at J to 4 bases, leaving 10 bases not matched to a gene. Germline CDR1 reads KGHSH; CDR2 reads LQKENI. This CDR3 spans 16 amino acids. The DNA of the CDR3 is TGTGCCAGCTCACCAGCCGAGGGACAGACATTCTATGGCTACACCTTC. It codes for CASSPAEGQTFYGYTF.

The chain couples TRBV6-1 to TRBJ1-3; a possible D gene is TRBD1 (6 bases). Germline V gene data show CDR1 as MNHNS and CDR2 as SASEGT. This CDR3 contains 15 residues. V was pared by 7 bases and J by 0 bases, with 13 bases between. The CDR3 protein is CASNGGANSGNTIYF. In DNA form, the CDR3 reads TGTGCCAGCAATGGGGGGGCCAACTCTGGAAACACCATATATTTT.

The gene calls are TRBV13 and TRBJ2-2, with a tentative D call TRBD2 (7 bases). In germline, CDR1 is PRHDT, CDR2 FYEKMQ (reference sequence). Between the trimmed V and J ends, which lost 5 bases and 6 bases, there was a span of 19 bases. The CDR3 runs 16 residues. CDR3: CASSPTGGAEAGELFF. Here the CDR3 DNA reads TGTGCCAGCAGCCCCACGGGGGGCGCGGAGGCCGGGGAGCTGTTTTTT.

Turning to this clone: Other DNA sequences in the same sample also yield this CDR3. The CDR3 region is CSVGTGTGSSPLHF. The CDR3 DNA is TGCAGCGTTGGAACCGGGACAGGGAGTTCACCCCTCCACTTT. The chain joins TRBV29-1 to TRBJ1-6; 9 positions match TRBD1. Germline loops: CDR1 SQVTM, CDR2 ANQGSEA. Trimming at V came to 4 bases and at J to 9 bases, leaving 7 bases not matched to a gene. The CDR3 consists of 14 residues. Complete variable domain (other parts from reference TRBV29-1 and TRBJ1-6): SAVISQKPSRDICQRGTSLTIQCQVDSQVTMMFWYRQQPGQSLTLIATANQGSEATYESGFVIDKFPISRPNLTFSTLTVSNMSPEDSSIYLCSVGTGTGSSPLHFGNGTRLTVT.

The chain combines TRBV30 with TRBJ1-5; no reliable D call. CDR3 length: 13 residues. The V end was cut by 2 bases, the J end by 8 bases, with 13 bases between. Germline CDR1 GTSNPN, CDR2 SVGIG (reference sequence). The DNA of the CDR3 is TGTGCCTGGAGTTCAGCTTACGGGGAGCCCCAGCATTTT. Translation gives CAWSSAYGEPQHF.